These 9 T cell receptor beta chains were sequenced from one sample in a study of T cell responses to AZD1222 COVID-19 vaccine. Clones were sequenced by immunoSEQ multiplex PCR, and TCRdb holds only the in-frame ones, with some missing. The profile shows 75,000 to 85,000 clones, 90% of them singletons. Sequencing used peripheral blood, obtained on day 0 of AZD1222 vaccination. The receptors derive from an adult in good health.

The chain employs TRBV16 and TRBJ1-1; 11 bases match TRBD1. With V trimmed by 3 bases and J by 5 bases, 5 bases remained unmatched. The CDR3 length is 15 residues. Germline CDR1 and CDR2: KGHSY and FQNENV. The CDR3 sequence: CASSQDRGRGTEAFF. The CDR3 bases are TGTGCCAGCAGCCAGGACAGGGGGCGCGGGACTGAAGCTTTCTTT.

CDR3 loop: CASSPRGAGAVNTEAFF. In DNA, the CDR3 is TGTGCCAGCAGCCCGAGGGGGGCGGGAGCAGTTAATACTGAAGCTTTCTTT. The chain joins TRBV9 to TRBJ1-1, with TRBD1 as a possible D gene (6 bases). Trimming shortened V by 4 bases and J by 5 bases, and 24 bases separated the two germline ends. CDR1 SGDLS and CDR2 YYNGEE come from the germline V gene. This CDR3 is 17 amino acids long.

This clone was recorded once. This chain connects TRBV7-6 to TRBJ1-4; possible D gene TRBD1, 5 bases. V lost 4 bases and J lost 9, with 12 bases in between. Germline-derived CDR1 and CDR2 are SGHVS and FNYEAQ. CDR3 size: 13 residues. CDR3 bases: TGTGCCAGCAGCTCCATACAGGTCCAAAAACTGTTTTTT. Amino acids: CASSSIQVQKLFF.

V gene TRBV5-1 combines with J gene TRBJ2-2; possibly TRBD1 for D (5 bases). The CDR3 is made up of 14 amino acids. V lost 0 bases to trimming and J lost 6 bases, with 9 bases between them. Per the germline V gene, CDR1 is SGHRS and CDR2 is YFSETQ. The DNA of the CDR3 is TGCGCCAGCAGCTTGGTTGGGGCGGCCGGGGAGCTGTTTTTT. It codes for CASSLVGAAGELFF.

The sample holds many counts of this clone. The chain uses TRBV11-2 and TRBJ1-3, with 7 bases matching TRBD1. CDR1 and CDR2 from the germline V gene are SGHAT and FQNNGV. J was trimmed by 1 base and V by 4 bases; bases with no gene match: 7. The length of the CDR3 is 16 residues. Written as DNA, the CDR3 is TGTGCCAGCAGCTCTCTTAGGACAGGATCTGGAAACACCATATATTTT. Translating it yields CASSSLRTGSGNTIYF. Full variable domain (outside the CDR3, taken from reference TRBV11-2 and TRBJ1-3): EAGVAQSPRYKIIEKRQSVAFWCNPISGHATLYWYQQILGQGPKLLIQFQNNGVVDDSQLPKDRFSAERLKGVDSTLKIQPAKLEDSAVYLCASSSLRTGSGNTIYFGEGSWLTVV.

This clone was counted once. J is TRBJ1-1 and V is TRBV2; TRBD1 might be the D (5 bases). In germline, CDR1 is SNHLY, CDR2 FYNNEI. Trimming cost V 7 bases and J 2 bases, with 14 bases left between them. This CDR3 has 14 residues. The chain's CDR3 is CASIGTGYNTEAFF. DNA of the CDR3: TGTGCCAGCATAGGGACGGGCTACAACACTGAAGCTTTCTTT.

The chain carries TRBV27 and TRBJ2-6; no definite D call. V was trimmed by 3 bases and J by 0 bases, leaving 15 bases between them. Germline V gene sequence: CDR1 MNHEY, CDR2 SMNVEV (reference sequence). This CDR3 has 18 residues. The CDR3 here is CASSFVSSPYSGANVLTF. CDR3 nucleotide sequence: TGTGCCAGCAGTTTCGTCAGCTCTCCGTACTCTGGGGCCAACGTCCTGACTTTC.

The count of this clone is one. Other DNA sequences in the sample encode the same CDR3. This chain links TRBV9 with TRBJ2-5; D unresolved. The germline V gene has CDR1 SGDLS and CDR2 YYNGEE. CDR3 size: 13 residues. Trimming shortened V by 1 base and J by 1 base, and 5 bases separated the two germline ends. The DNA for the CDR3 is TGTGCCAGCAGCGTATCAGGCCAAGAGACCCAGTACTTC. This sequence encodes CASSVSGQETQYF.

V is TRBV29-1 and J is TRBJ2-7, with D hard to call. The V gene lost 4 bases and the J gene lost 6 bases, with 7 bases spanning the gap. The V gene's germline CDR1 is SQVTM and CDR2 ANQGSEA. This CDR3 spans 10 amino acids. Here the CDR3 DNA reads TGCAGCGTTGCCGAGGTCGAGCAGTACTTC. It translates to CSVAEVEQYF.